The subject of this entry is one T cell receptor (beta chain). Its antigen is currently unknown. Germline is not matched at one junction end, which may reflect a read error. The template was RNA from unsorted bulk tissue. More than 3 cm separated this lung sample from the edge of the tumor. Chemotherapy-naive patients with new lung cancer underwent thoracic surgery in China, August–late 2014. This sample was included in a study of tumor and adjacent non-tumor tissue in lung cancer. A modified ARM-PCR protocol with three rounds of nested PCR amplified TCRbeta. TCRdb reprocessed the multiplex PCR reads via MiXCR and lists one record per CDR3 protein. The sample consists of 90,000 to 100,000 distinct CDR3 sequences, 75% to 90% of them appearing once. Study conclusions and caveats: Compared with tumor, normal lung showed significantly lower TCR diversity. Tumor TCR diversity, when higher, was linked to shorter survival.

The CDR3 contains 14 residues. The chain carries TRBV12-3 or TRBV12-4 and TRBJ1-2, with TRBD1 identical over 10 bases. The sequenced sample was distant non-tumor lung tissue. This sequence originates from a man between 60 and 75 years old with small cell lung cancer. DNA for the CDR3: TGTGCCAGCACCGCGAGACAGGGGGCGGGTGGGTACGCCTTC. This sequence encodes CASTARQGAGGYAF.